The 26 T cell receptor beta chains given below trace back to one sample, sequenced in a study of OX40 agonist ivuxolimab in advanced cancers. The data were produced by immunoSEQ multiplex PCR, yet TCRdb's version contains in-frame clones alone and is incomplete. The sample shows about 45,000 clones, more than 70% of them seen only once. This material consisted of CD4+ or CD8+ T cells sorted from blood, taken in a trial of the OX40 agonist ivuxolimab. Receptors originate from an adult with an advanced solid tumor such as melanoma, head and neck, liver or kidney cancer.

The J gene is TRBJ1-5, the V gene TRBV19; no clear D. This CDR3 comprises 14 residues. Germline assignment: CDR1 LNHDA and CDR2 SQIVND (reference sequence). The germline V and J ends were trimmed by 3 bases and 2 bases, with 8 bases remaining between them. The CDR3 DNA follows: TGTGCCAGTAGTATCCCTGGAGGCAATCAGCCCCAGCATTTT. As protein: CASSIPGGNQPQHF.

This chain links TRBV21-1 with TRBJ1-1; whether TRBD1, the table's D call, matches the DNA was not checked. TRBV21-1 is a recognized pseudogene. This CDR3 has 15 residues. DNA for the CDR3: TGTGCCAGCAGCAGAGGACAGGGGGAGAGGACTGAAGCTTTCTTT. Translation: CASSRGQGERTEAFF.

This chain links TRBV7-9 with TRBJ2-3; D is perhaps TRBD1 or TRBD2 (5 bases each). V was pared by 5 bases and J by 3 bases, with 18 bases between. The CDR3 extends over 16 amino acids. Germline V gene sequence: CDR1 SEHNR, CDR2 FQNEAQ (reference sequence). The chain's CDR3 is CASSTILEGLTDTQYF. CDR3 DNA sequence: TGTGCCAGCAGCACCATTCTAGAGGGGTTAACAGATACGCAGTATTTT. Looking up the rest from reference TRBV7-9 and TRBJ2-3 gives the full variable domain: DTGVSQNPRHKITKRGQNVTFRCDPISEHNRLYWYRQTLGQGPEFLTYFQNEAQLEKSRLLSDRFSAERPKGSFSTLEIQRTEQGDSAMYLCASSTILEGLTDTQYFGPGTRLTVL.

The rearrangement links TRBV7-9 to TRBJ2-1; D not certain. Germline V gives CDR1 SEHNR, CDR2 FQNEAQ (reference sequence). V was shortened by 1 base and J by 6 bases, with 13 bases between the two germline ends. The CDR3 length is 15 residues. This CDR3 reads CASSLEPHVLNEQFF. Written as DNA, the CDR3 is TGTGCCAGCAGCTTAGAACCCCACGTCCTCAATGAGCAGTTCTTC.

CDR3 nucleotide sequence: TGTGCCAGCAGCCCCGACCAAAGCAGGGTGACTAACTATGGCTACACCTTC. Its translation: CASSPDQSRVTNYGYTF. This sequence joins TRBV5-4 and TRBJ1-2, with D possibly being TRBD1 (5 bases). CDR3 length: 17 amino acids. Trimming pared 4 bases from V and 0 bases from J, leaving 19 bases between. Germline V gene lookup returns CDR1 SGHNT and CDR2 YYREEE (reference sequence). Complete variable domain (other parts from reference TRBV5-4 and TRBJ1-2): ETGVTQSPTHLIKTRGQQVTLRCSSQSGHNTVSWYQQALGQGPQFIFQYYREEENGRGNFPPRFSGLQFPNYSSELNVNALELDDSALYLCASSPDQSRVTNYGYTFGSGTRLTVV.

The chain carries TRBV28 and TRBJ1-5, with 12 bases identical to TRBD1. CDR1 MDHEN and CDR2 SYDVKM come from the germline V gene. The CDR3 extends over 16 amino acids. J was trimmed by 6 bases and V by 4 bases; bases with no gene match: 7. CDR3 region: CASSYGDRGRGQPQHF. CDR3 DNA: TGTGCCAGCAGTTATGGGGACAGGGGGCGAGGTCAGCCCCAGCATTTT.

This chain uses TRBV19 with TRBJ2-3; the match to TRBD2 covers 9 bases. In germline, CDR1 is LNHDA, CDR2 SQIVND (reference sequence). The CDR3 sequence is 15 residues long. V dropped 1 base and J dropped 4; count of bases not matched to a gene: 3. In DNA form, the CDR3 reads TGTGCCAGTAGTATAGTAGCGGGAGAGGCAGATACGCAGTATTTT. Its translation: CASSIVAGEADTQYF. Full variable domain (missing parts from reference TRBV19 and TRBJ2-3): DGGITQSPKYLFRKEGQNVTLSCEQNLNHDAMYWYRQDPGQGLRLIYYSQIVNDFQKGDIAEGYSVSREKKESFPLTVTSAQKNPTAFYLCASSIVAGEADTQYFGPGTRLTVL.

In nucleotides, the CDR3 is TGTGCCAGCAGTCCTCTGGGTGCTCAGACCCAGTACTTC. Amino acids: CASSPLGAQTQYF. J is TRBJ2-5 and V is TRBV28; D remains ambiguous. Deletions cut 5 bases from V and 6 bases from J, with 13 bases between. CDR1 and CDR2 from the germline V gene are MDHEN and SYDVKM. The CDR3 has 13 amino acids.

The CDR3 sequence: CASSWELAWNGEQYF. Here the CDR3 DNA reads TGCGCCAGCAGCTGGGAACTAGCGTGGAATGGGGAGCAGTACTTC. The V and J genes are TRBV5-1 and TRBJ2-7; 7 bases are a match to TRBD2. The ends lost 3 bases at V and 7 bases at J; junction bases unmatched: 13. Germline CDR1 SGHRS, CDR2 YFSETQ. This CDR3 region has 15 residues.

The chain uses TRBV7-9 and TRBJ2-3; D possibly matches TRBD1 or TRBD2 (6 bases each). V gave up 5 bases and J gave up 4 bases, with 16 bases separating them. Per germline, CDR1 SEHNR and CDR2 FQNEAQ (reference sequence). The CDR3 totals 15 residues. This CDR3 reads CASSLRGVEADTQYF. As DNA, the CDR3 is TGTGCCAGCAGCCTTAGGGGGGTTGAAGCAGATACGCAGTATTTT.

The genes are TRBV11-1 and TRBJ2-1; D is unclear. CDR1 SGHAT and CDR2 FQDESV come from the germline V gene (reference sequence). The CDR3 loop spans 13 amino acids. The V end lost 1 base, the J end lost 5 bases, and 6 bases lay between the germline ends. The CDR3 DNA reads TGTGCCAGCAGCTTAGGGCAGAACAATGAGCAGTTCTTC. Protein sequence: CASSLGQNNEQFF.

The rearrangement uses TRBV7-9 and TRBJ2-2; possible D gene TRBD2, 5 bases. The CDR3 totals 13 residues. Deletions cut 6 bases from V and 5 bases from J, with 10 bases between. Germline V gene lookup returns CDR1 SEHNR and CDR2 FQNEAQ (reference sequence). The CDR3 protein is CASRGSLTGELFF. The CDR3 DNA is TGTGCCAGCAGGGGGAGTCTAACCGGGGAGCTGTTTTTT.

The rearrangement links TRBV7-3 to TRBJ1-1, with D possibly TRBD1 on 6 matching bases. Germline CDR1 is SGHTA and CDR2 is FQGTGA. The germline V and J ends were trimmed by 5 bases and 0 bases, with 13 bases remaining between them. The CDR3 length is 15 residues. Here the CDR3 reads CASSPTGQLNTEAFF. The CDR3 nucleotides read TGTGCCAGCAGCCCTACTGGACAGTTGAACACTGAAGCTTTCTTT.

V gene TRBV27 combines with J gene TRBJ2-1, with D perhaps matching TRBD2 (6 bases). The CDR3 has 15 residues. CDR1 and CDR2 (germline): MNHEY, SMNVEV (reference sequence). Trimming took off 8 bases at V and 1 base at J, with 15 bases between the two ends. CDR3 in DNA: TGTGCCAGCCCGGGTCGTCGGGGGTCCTACAATGAGCAGTTCTTC. Protein sequence: CASPGRRGSYNEQFF.

The rearrangement joins TRBV30 to TRBJ1-6; 7 bases agree with TRBD1. Trimming cost V 8 bases and J 7 bases; bases outside gene matches: 8. The germline V gene has CDR1 GTSNPN and CDR2 SVGIG (reference sequence). CDR3 size: 13 residues. The CDR3 spells CATSDRHNSPLHF. CDR3 in DNA: TGTGCCACCTCGGACAGGCACAATTCACCCCTCCACTTT.

The rearrangement joins TRBV28 to TRBJ2-5, with D uncertain. Judging by the DNA end, TRBJ2-7 fits better; the J call may be wrong. CDR1 is MDHEN, CDR2 SYDVKM, per germline. This CDR3 region has 14 residues. The CDR3 region has the DNA TGTGCCAGCACCTTGTCAGTGGGTATCTACGAGCAGTACTTC. Translating gives CASTLSVGIYEQYF.

V gene TRBV19 combines with J gene TRBJ2-1; 8 nucleotides agree with TRBD2. V gave up 4 bases and J gave up 5 bases; unmatched junction bases: 13. Germline V CDR1 and CDR2: LNHDA, SQIVND (reference sequence). CDR3 size: 17 residues. CDR3 region: CASSKGLERQSHNEQFF. The CDR3 DNA is TGTGCCAGTAGTAAGGGACTAGAGAGACAGTCACACAATGAGCAGTTCTTC.

This chain connects TRBV15 to TRBJ2-2; 7 bases fit TRBD2. CDR3 size: 14 residues. The ends lost 1 base at V and 7 bases at J; junction bases unmatched: 3. CDR1 and CDR2 (germline): LNHNV, YYDKDF (reference sequence). The CDR3 here is CATSRGGGLGELFF. The CDR3 DNA sequence: TGTGCCACCAGCAGAGGGGGGGGACTCGGGGAGCTGTTTTTT.

The V call is TRBV7-9, the J call TRBJ2-7, with 7 bases lining up with TRBD1. After removal of 6 bases from V and 1 base from J, the junction contained 6 bases not matched to a gene. This CDR3 contains 14 residues. Germline V lookup: CDR1 SEHNR, CDR2 FQNEAQ (reference sequence). The CDR3 DNA reads as TGTGCCAGCAGACTAGGACAGGAATCCTACGAGCAGTACTTC. It yields the protein CASRLGQESYEQYF.

A single count supports this clone. The chain joins TRBV6-1 to TRBJ2-1; a possible D gene is TRBD2 (5 bases). Looked up from germline, CDR1 is MNHNS and CDR2 is SASEGT. The CDR3 runs 15 residues. Trimming left V 4 bases short and J 0 bases short, with 10 bases between. DNA for the CDR3: TGTGCCAGCAGTGGAGGGTCGGGCTCCTACAATGAGCAGTTCTTC. This gives the protein CASSGGSGSYNEQFF.

The genes are TRBV7-2 and TRBJ2-7; D gene ambiguous. The germline V gene has CDR1 SGHTA and CDR2 FQGNSA. The CDR3 length is 11 residues. Trimming took 3 bases from V and 7 from J, leaving 7 bases between them. CDR3 sequence (DNA): TGTGCCAGCAGCTTTGGGGTTGAGCAGTACTTC. This sequence encodes CASSFGVEQYF.

The chain has TRBV28 and TRBJ2-3; D call uncertain. The V end lost 5 bases, the J end lost 0 bases, and 9 bases lay between the germline ends. The CDR3 runs 14 residues. Germline lookup yields CDR1 MDHEN and CDR2 SYDVKM. The CDR3 reads CASSPAGSTDTQYF. The CDR3, as DNA: TGTGCCAGCAGTCCCGCTGGAAGCACAGATACGCAGTATTTT. The variable domain in full, completed from reference TRBV28 and TRBJ2-3, reads DVKVTQSSRYLVKRTGEKVFLECVQDMDHENMFWYRQDPGLGLRLIYFSYDVKMKEKGDIPEGYSVSREKKERFSLILESASTNQTSMYLCASSPAGSTDTQYFGPGTRLTVL.

Here the CDR3 DNA reads TGTGCCAGCAGTTCTCTGGGCGGGAGGAGCACAGATACGCAGTATTTT. Its protein is CASSSLGGRSTDTQYF. The chain combines TRBV27 with TRBJ2-3; 8 nucleotides line up with TRBD2. Germline CDR1 reads MNHEY; CDR2 reads SMNVEV (reference sequence). Losses at the gene ends were 4 bases for V and 0 bases for J; bases not matched to a gene: 6. CDR3 size: 16 residues.

This chain joins TRBV27 and TRBJ1-5; TRBD1 matches at 8 bases. The CDR3 runs 15 residues. In germline, CDR1 is MNHEY, CDR2 SMNVEV (reference sequence). V lost 3 bases, J lost 5 bases, and 6 bases stayed unmatched. CDR3 amino acids: CASSFLDRVDQPQHF. In DNA, the CDR3 is TGTGCCAGCAGTTTCCTGGACAGGGTGGATCAGCCCCAGCATTTT.

This clone has a single count. The chain joins TRBV6-6 to TRBJ2-7; 8 bases map to TRBD2. There are 14 residues in the CDR3. Germline trimming cut 7 bases from V and 1 base from J; bases unmatched to any gene: 6. Looked up from germline, CDR1 is MNHNY and CDR2 is SVGAGI (reference sequence). The DNA of the CDR3 is TGTGCCAGCACCACGGGGGGGAATTCCTACGAGCAGTACTTC. As protein: CASTTGGNSYEQYF.

The V gene is TRBV6-6, the J gene TRBJ2-1; the D gene is possibly TRBD2 (6 bases). Germline V CDR1 and CDR2: MNHNY, SVGAGI (reference sequence). The CDR3 spans 14 residues. The V end lost 5 bases, the J end lost 3 bases, and 11 bases lay between the germline ends. This chain's CDR3 is CASSLERVYNEQFF. The DNA for the CDR3 is TGTGCCAGCAGTCTCGAGCGGGTCTACAATGAGCAGTTCTTC.